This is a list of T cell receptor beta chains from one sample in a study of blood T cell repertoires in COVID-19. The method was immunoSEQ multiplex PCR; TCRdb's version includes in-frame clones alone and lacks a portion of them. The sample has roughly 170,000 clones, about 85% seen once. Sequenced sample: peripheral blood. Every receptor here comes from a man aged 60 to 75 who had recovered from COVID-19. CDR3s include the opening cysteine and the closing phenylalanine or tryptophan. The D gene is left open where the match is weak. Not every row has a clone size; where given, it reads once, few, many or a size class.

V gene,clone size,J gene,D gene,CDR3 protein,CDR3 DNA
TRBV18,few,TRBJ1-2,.,CASSPVGFEDYTF,TGTGCCAGCTCACCGGTCGGGTTCGAGGACTACACCTTC
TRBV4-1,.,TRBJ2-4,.,CASSQEGGGPNIQYF,TGCGCCAGCAGCCAAGAAGGGGGGGGCCCGAACATTCAGTACTTC
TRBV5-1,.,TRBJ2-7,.,CASSLDPGDYEQYF,TGCGCCAGCAGCTTGGACCCCGGGGACTACGAGCAGTACTTC
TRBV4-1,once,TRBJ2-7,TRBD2,CASSQVPSRGGLAYEQYF,TGCGCCAGCAGCCAAGTACCAAGCCGGGGGGGGCTCGCCTACGAGCAGTACTTC
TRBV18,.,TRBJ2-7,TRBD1,CASSLGQGAPEQYF,TGTGCCAGCTCACTAGGACAGGGGGCACCTGAGCAGTACTTC
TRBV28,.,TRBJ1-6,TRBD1,CASGRTGGPSALHF,TGTGCCAGCGGACGGACAGGGGGCCCCTCGGCCCTCCACTTT
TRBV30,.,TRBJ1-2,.,CAWNPASDYGYTF,TGTGCCTGGAATCCGGCTAGTGACTATGGCTACACCTTC
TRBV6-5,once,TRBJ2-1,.,CASSQTAGVLNEQFF,TGTGCCAGCAGTCAAACAGCGGGCGTTCTCAATGAGCAGTTCTTC
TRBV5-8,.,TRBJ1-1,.,CASSLWGEGRSNTEAFF,TGTGCCAGCAGCTTGTGGGGGGAAGGGCGATCGAACACTGAAGCTTTCTTT
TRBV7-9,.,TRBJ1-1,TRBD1,CASSFGTGGRMNTEAFF,TGTGCCAGCAGCTTTGGGACAGGGGGCCGAATGAACACTGAAGCTTTCTTT
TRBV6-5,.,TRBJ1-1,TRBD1,CASSYPRTGGAGEAFF,TGTGCCAGCAGTTACCCCCGGACAGGGGGTGCAGGAGAAGCTTTCTTT
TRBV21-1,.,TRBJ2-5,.,CASRAGGETQYF,TGTGCCAGCAGAGCGGGGGGAGAGACCCAGTACTTC
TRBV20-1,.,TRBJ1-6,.,CSASLGQPNSPLHF,TGCAGTGCTAGTCTCGGACAGCCAAATTCACCCCTCCACTTT
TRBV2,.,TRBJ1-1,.,CASSENRAGDTEAFF,TGTGCCAGCAGTGAAAATCGCGCGGGTGACACTGAAGCTTTCTTT
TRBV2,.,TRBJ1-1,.,CASSEGQGNTEAFF,TGTGCCAGCAGTGAGGGGCAGGGGAACACTGAAGCTTTCTTT
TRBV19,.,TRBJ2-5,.,CASSPGQQETQYF,TGTGCCAGTAGTCCCGGACAGCAAGAGACCCAGTACTTC
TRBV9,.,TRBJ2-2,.,CASTTSRVANTGELFF,TGTGCCAGCACCACCTCCAGGGTCGCGAACACCGGGGAGCTGTTTTTT
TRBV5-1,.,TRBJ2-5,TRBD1,CASSPTGVQETQYF,TGCGCCAGCAGTCCCACAGGGGTGCAAGAGACCCAGTACTTC
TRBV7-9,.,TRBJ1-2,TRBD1,CASSLGGQGALYGYTF,TGTGCCAGCAGCTTAGGGGGACAGGGGGCCCTCTATGGCTACACCTTC
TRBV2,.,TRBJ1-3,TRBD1,CASSLSPGTGNTIYF,TGTGCCAGCAGCCTATCCCCGGGGACAGGGAACACCATATATTTT
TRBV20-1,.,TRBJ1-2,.,CSAYDSYGYTF,TGCAGTGCTTACGACAGCTATGGCTACACCTTC
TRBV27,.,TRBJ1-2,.,CAVFGGRSYGYTF,TGTGCCGTATTCGGGGGGAGGTCTTATGGCTACACCTTC